This T cell receptor (beta chain) stems from a study of T-cell reconstitution after alpha-beta-depleted transplantation in children. Findings and caveats of the study: Fresh T-cell production supplied most of the T-cell counts and diversity seen one year after transplant.

Unique molecular identifiers featured in how the TCRbeta library was prepared. Each CDR3 protein gets one entry after TCRdb re-called the PCR reads with MiXCR. The table lists about 110,000 distinct CDR3 sequences, 5.5% to 7% of them singletons, with roughly 24% in the top ten. The CDR3 has 16 residues. V was shortened by 0 bases and J by 2 bases, with 14 bases between the two germline ends. The germline V gene has CDR1 SQVTM and CDR2 ANQGSEA. This clonotype showed up many times. Its target is not known. Sequencing used PBMCs, mostly from graft donor cells, obtained 360 days after TCRalphabeta/CD19-depleted stem cell transplant. The clonotype comes from a male patient aged 2 to 10 who had a stem cell transplant for acute lymphoblastic leukemia, so the T cells may come from the graft donor. The J gene is TRBJ2-1, the V gene TRBV29-1; D perhaps matches TRBD1 (5 bases). This CDR3 is CSVEDPTKDTYNEQFF. The CDR3 DNA is TGCAGCGTTGAAGATCCCACCAAGGACACCTACAATGAGCAGTTCTTC.